Listed below are T cell receptor beta chains from one sample, sequenced in a study of blood T cell repertoires in COVID-19. Profiling relied on immunoSEQ multiplex PCR, and the TCRdb table lists in-frame clones only, not all of them. In the table there are fewer than 200,000 clones, 70% to 90% of which are singletons. The sequencing sample was made of peripheral blood. These TCRs come from a man in his 60s with active or convalescent COVID-19. Each CDR3 is given with its conserved first and last residue.

cdr3_length: 14; j_call: TRBJ1-2; v_call: TRBV19; cdr3_aa: CASRRPGGNYGYTF
cdr3_length: 14; j_call: TRBJ2-1; v_call: TRBV9; cdr3_aa: CASSLTSPYNEQFF
cdr3_length: 14; j_call: TRBJ2-7; v_call: TRBV5-5; cdr3_aa: CASSLLQGPYEQYF
cdr3_length: 15; j_call: TRBJ2-2; v_call: TRBV5-8; cdr3_aa: CASSSRDRHTGELFF
cdr3_length: 15; j_call: TRBJ1-3; v_call: TRBV4-1; cdr3_aa: CASSQDPAARNTIYF
cdr3_length: 15; j_call: TRBJ2-3; v_call: TRBV6-6; cdr3_aa: CASSLAGGPADTQYF
cdr3_length: 15; j_call: TRBJ2-5; v_call: TRBV2; cdr3_aa: CASRESRGGGGTQYF
cdr3_length: 16; j_call: TRBJ1-2; v_call: TRBV10-2; cdr3_aa: CASSDLRRREGPGYTF
cdr3_length: 16; j_call: TRBJ1-1; v_call: TRBV7-9; cdr3_aa: CASTFWEGPMNTEAFF
cdr3_length: 12; j_call: TRBJ1-2; v_call: TRBV10-3; cdr3_aa: CAIRSANYGYTF
cdr3_length: 16; j_call: TRBJ2-4; v_call: TRBV4-2; cdr3_aa: CASSQEKAGPSNIQYF
cdr3_length: 14; j_call: TRBJ1-5; v_call: TRBV27; cdr3_aa: CASSPLESNQPQHF
cdr3_length: 13; j_call: TRBJ2-3; v_call: TRBV2; cdr3_aa: CASGGTPTDTQYF
cdr3_length: 16; j_call: TRBJ2-2; v_call: TRBV7-3; cdr3_aa: CASRPGGTGNTGELFF